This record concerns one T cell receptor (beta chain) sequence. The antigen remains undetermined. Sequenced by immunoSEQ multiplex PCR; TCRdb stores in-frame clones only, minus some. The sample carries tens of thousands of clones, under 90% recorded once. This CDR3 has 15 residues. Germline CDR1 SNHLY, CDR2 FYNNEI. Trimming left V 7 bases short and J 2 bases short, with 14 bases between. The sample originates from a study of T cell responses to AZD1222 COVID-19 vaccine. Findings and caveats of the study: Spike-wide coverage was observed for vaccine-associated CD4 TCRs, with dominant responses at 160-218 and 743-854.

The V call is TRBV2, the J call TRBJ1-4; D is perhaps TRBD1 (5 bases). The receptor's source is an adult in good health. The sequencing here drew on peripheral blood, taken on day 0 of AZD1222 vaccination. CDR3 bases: TGTGCCAGCACCAGCCCCGGGGCCACTAATGAAAAACTGTTTTTT. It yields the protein CASTSPGATNEKLFF. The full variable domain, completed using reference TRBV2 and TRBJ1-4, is EPEVTQTPSHQVTQMGQEVILRCVPISNHLYFYWYRQILGQKVEFLVSFYNNEISEKSEIFDDQFSVERPDGSNFTLKIRSTKLEDSAMYFCASTSPGATNEKLFFGSGTQLSVL.